Presented here are 15 T cell receptor beta chains from one specimen sequenced in a study of lymphopenia after photon versus proton radiotherapy. TCRdb keeps only in-frame clones here, not all; method: immunoSEQ multiplex PCR. The top ten clones hold less than 6% of a sample with 150,000 to 200,000 clones, 80% to 90% of them seen once. Here the sequenced sample was peripheral blood, taken from a patient treated with photon-based radiotherapy. The source is a man in his fifties with gastric cancer.

The chain joins TRBV30 to TRBJ2-2; no reliable D call. Looked up from germline, CDR1 is GTSNPN and CDR2 is SVGIG (reference sequence). Trimming removed 3 bases from V and 4 bases from J, with 9 bases in between. This CDR3 comprises 13 residues. The CDR3 reads CAWSPDSTGELFF. The CDR3 DNA reads TGTGCCTGGAGCCCGGATAGCACCGGGGAGCTGTTTTTT.

V usage is TRBV28 and J usage is TRBJ2-7, with unresolved D. Trimming took 5 bases from V and 2 from J, leaving 13 bases between them. The CDR3 is 14 residues long. Germline CDR1 and CDR2: MDHEN and SYDVKM. This CDR3 is CASSAMDPTYEQYF. For the CDR3, the DNA is TGTGCCAGCAGTGCCATGGACCCTACCTACGAGCAGTACTTC. Full variable domain (outside the CDR3, taken from reference TRBV28 and TRBJ2-7): DVKVTQSSRYLVKRTGEKVFLECVQDMDHENMFWYRQDPGLGLRLIYFSYDVKMKEKGDIPEGYSVSREKKERFSLILESASTNQTSMYLCASSAMDPTYEQYFGPGTRLTVT.

This clone was seen just once. V gene TRBV5-6 combines with J gene TRBJ2-7, with 10 bases identical to TRBD2. The J segment lost 9 bases and the V segment lost 3 bases, leaving 12 bases of the junction unmatched. CDR1 SGHDT and CDR2 YYEEEE come from the germline V gene. The length of the CDR3 is 15 residues. CDR3 sequence (DNA): TGTGCCAGCAGCTCCGAGCGGGAGGGCCTAAGGTGGCAGTACTTC. Translating it yields CASSSEREGLRWQYF.

The chain has TRBV19 and TRBJ1-5; D not resolved. Germline V gene data show CDR1 as LNHDA and CDR2 as SQIVND (reference sequence). This CDR3 is built from 14 residues. The germline V and J ends were trimmed by 5 bases and 4 bases, with 12 bases remaining between them. The CDR3 loop is CASSERQTNQPQHF. The CDR3 DNA sequence: TGTGCCAGTAGTGAGCGGCAGACAAATCAGCCCCAGCATTTT.

The chain joins TRBV20-1 to TRBJ1-2; D is uncertain. The CDR3 totals 11 residues. Germline CDR1 DFQATT, CDR2 SNEGSKA (reference sequence). Deletions cut 3 bases from V and 8 bases from J, with 10 bases between. The CDR3 bases are TGCAGTGCTAGTGATGGGGTCGGCTACACCTTC. This gives the protein CSASDGVGYTF.

The chain is built from TRBV10-3 and TRBJ1-2; no definite D call. Germline V gives CDR1 ENHRY, CDR2 SYGVKD. Trimming left V 0 bases short and J 8 bases short, with 19 bases between. This CDR3 has 16 residues. The CDR3 DNA sequence: TGTGCCATCAGTGAGTCTTCCGGGTTAGGTCAAGGCGGCTACACCTTC. Encoded protein: CAISESSGLGQGGYTF.

The chain joins TRBV5-4 to TRBJ2-6, with no clear D. Trimming removed 1 base at V and 2 bases at J, with 7 bases between. The CDR3 sequence is 15 residues long. CDR1 and CDR2 (germline): SGHNT, YYREEE (reference sequence). The CDR3 here is CASSLRVAGANVLTF. CDR3 coding DNA: TGTGCCAGCAGCTTGAGAGTGGCTGGGGCCAACGTCCTGACTTTC. Using reference TRBV5-4 and TRBJ2-6 for the parts outside the CDR3, the full variable domain is ETGVTQSPTHLIKTRGQQVTLRCSSQSGHNTVSWYQQALGQGPQFIFQYYREEENGRGNFPPRFSGLQFPNYSSELNVNALELDDSALYLCASSLRVAGANVLTFGAGSRLTVL.

The genes are TRBV29-1 and TRBJ2-2; 7 bases align to TRBD1. Germline V lookup: CDR1 SQVTM, CDR2 ANQGSEA. The CDR3 has 14 residues. Losses at the gene ends were 4 bases for V and 4 bases for J; bases not matched to a gene: 6. The CDR3 sequence: CSVGKTGTTGELFF. DNA for the CDR3: TGCAGCGTTGGAAAGACAGGGACCACCGGGGAGCTGTTTTTT.

V usage is TRBV18 and J usage is TRBJ1-4; a possible D gene is TRBD1 (5 bases). The V gene's germline CDR1 is KGHSH and CDR2 LQKENI. Trimming pared 4 bases from V and 5 bases from J, leaving 8 bases between. The CDR3 has 13 residues. The CDR3 DNA sequence: TGTGCCAGCTCACGCCAGGGAAATGAAAAACTGTTTTTT. This sequence encodes CASSRQGNEKLFF.

Points on this clone: Other DNA sequences from this sample encode an identical CDR3 as well. This sequence joins TRBV30 and TRBJ2-3; D gene ambiguous. Trimming pared 0 bases from V and 5 bases from J, leaving 6 bases between. The CDR3 has 12 residues. CDR1 and CDR2 (germline): GTSNPN, SVGIG (reference sequence). CDR3 protein: CAWSVRGDTQYF. The CDR3 coding sequence is TGTGCCTGGAGTGTACGCGGAGATACGCAGTATTTT.

The genes are TRBV5-4 and TRBJ2-3; the D is unclear. The CDR3 totals 13 residues. Germline V gives CDR1 SGHNT, CDR2 YYREEE (reference sequence). The V and J ends lost 2 bases and 5 bases respectively, with 9 bases between them. The CDR3 region has the DNA TGTGCCAGCAGCTTTCCCCAAGGAGATACGCAGTATTTT. It specifies CASSFPQGDTQYF. The whole variable domain, filled in from reference TRBV5-4 and TRBJ2-3, reads ETGVTQSPTHLIKTRGQQVTLRCSSQSGHNTVSWYQQALGQGPQFIFQYYREEENGRGNFPPRFSGLQFPNYSSELNVNALELDDSALYLCASSFPQGDTQYFGPGTRLTVL.

The chain couples TRBV29-1 to TRBJ2-5; possibly TRBD2 for D (6 bases). V shed 3 bases and J shed 2 bases, with 7 bases lying between them. Germline lookup yields CDR1 SQVTM and CDR2 ANQGSEA. The CDR3 is 12 amino acids. The CDR3 DNA is TGCAGCGTTGAGGGGGGTCAAGAGACCCAGTACTTC. This gives the protein CSVEGGQETQYF.

The chain links TRBV6-1 to TRBJ1-5; tentatively, D is TRBD1 (6 bases). The V end was cut by 7 bases, the J end by 5 bases, with 15 bases between. Germline V gives CDR1 MNHNS, CDR2 SASEGT. The CDR3 covers 14 residues. The CDR3 DNA follows: TGTGCCAGCAACGAATGGGACATTGATCAGCCCCAGCATTTT. It yields the protein CASNEWDIDQPQHF.

As to this clone: Germline is not matched at one junction end, which may reflect a read error. This sequence joins TRBV19 and TRBJ2-2; 10 nucleotides agree with TRBD1. The CDR3 consists of 16 residues. Germline CDR1 is LNHDA and CDR2 is SQIVND (reference sequence). The CDR3 DNA sequence: TGTGCCAGTAGTGTAGACAGGGGGCGCAACACCGGGGAGCTGTTTTTT. This codes for CASSVDRGRNTGELFF.

Remarks on this clone: Other nucleotide sequences in the sample specify the same CDR3. The rearrangement links TRBV28 to TRBJ1-1; TRBD1 agrees at 9 bases. The ends lost 6 bases at V and 4 bases at J; junction bases unmatched: 3. This CDR3 has 13 residues. Per germline, CDR1 MDHEN and CDR2 SYDVKM. CDR3 protein: CASSRDRVTEAFF. The CDR3 DNA follows: TGTGCCAGCAGCAGGGACAGGGTCACTGAAGCTTTCTTT.